These T cell receptor beta chains were read from a single sample in a study of high-grade serous ovarian cancer treatment subgroups. TCRdb's copy holds only in-frame clones and misses some; the assay was immunoSEQ multiplex PCR. The sample has about 39,000 clones; 79% are singletons. The sequenced sample was tumor tissue. Every receptor here comes from a human donor with high-grade serous ovarian cancer. Each CDR3 is given with its conserved first and last residue. Fields, in order: D gene, J gene, clone size, V gene, CDR3 DNA, CDR3 protein. The D gene is left open where the match is weak. Clone size is not always given. Where it is, it says once, few, many or a class for expanded clones.

D gene: TRBD2; J gene: TRBJ2-1; clone size: -; V gene: TRBV29-1; CDR3 DNA: TGCAGCATTGGGACTAGCGGGAGCACCCCCTACAATGAGCAGTTCTTC; CDR3 protein: CSIGTSGSTPYNEQFF
D gene: -; J gene: TRBJ1-3; clone size: -; V gene: TRBV6-5; CDR3 DNA: TGTGCCAGCAGTTACTCGGGCAGCCTCTCTGGAAACACCATATATTTT; CDR3 protein: CASSYSGSLSGNTIYF
D gene: -; J gene: TRBJ2-2; clone size: -; V gene: TRBV28; CDR3 DNA: TGTGCCAGCAGTTTAGGGGTTCCCGGGGAGCTGTTTTTT; CDR3 protein: CASSLGVPGELFF
D gene: -; J gene: TRBJ2-7; clone size: once; V gene: TRBV27; CDR3 DNA: TGTGCCAGCAGCCGACCCCGGGACGGGAGCTCCTACGAGCAGTACTTC; CDR3 protein: CASSRPRDGSSYEQYF
D gene: TRBD1; J gene: TRBJ2-4; clone size: once; V gene: TRBV4-1; CDR3 DNA: TGCGCCAGCAGCCAGTTCACATCCAGCAGGGGGACCAACATTCAGTACTTC; CDR3 protein: CASSQFTSSRGTNIQYF
D gene: -; J gene: TRBJ2-2; clone size: -; V gene: TRBV7-6; CDR3 DNA: TGTGCCAGCAGCTTAGTGGCAGCCACCGGGGAGCTGTTTTTT; CDR3 protein: CASSLVAATGELFF
D gene: -; J gene: TRBJ1-1; clone size: -; V gene: TRBV28; CDR3 DNA: TGTGCCAGCAGTCCCTTACAGAGGAACACTGAAGCTTTCTTT; CDR3 protein: CASSPLQRNTEAFF
D gene: TRBD1; J gene: TRBJ2-3; clone size: -; V gene: TRBV27; CDR3 DNA: TGTGCCAGCAGTACAGGGGTCACAGATACGCAGTATTTT; CDR3 protein: CASSTGVTDTQYF
D gene: -; J gene: TRBJ2-5; clone size: -; V gene: TRBV19; CDR3 DNA: TGTGCCAGTAGTATTGCACCGGGAGCAGGGGAGACCCAGTACTTC; CDR3 protein: CASSIAPGAGETQYF
D gene: -; J gene: TRBJ1-2; clone size: -; V gene: TRBV6-5; CDR3 DNA: TGTGCCAGCAGTACCCTGTGGGGGGACTATGGCTACACCTTC; CDR3 protein: CASSTLWGDYGYTF
D gene: TRBD2; J gene: TRBJ2-1; clone size: -; V gene: TRBV11-2; CDR3 DNA: TGTGCCAGCAGCTTCGACCAAGCGGGAGTCGGTGAGCAGTTCTTC; CDR3 protein: CASSFDQAGVGEQFF
D gene: TRBD2; J gene: TRBJ2-7; clone size: few; V gene: TRBV27; CDR3 DNA: TGTGCCAGCAGTCTCGTAGCGGGCGGCCCAACCGAGCAGTACTTC; CDR3 protein: CASSLVAGGPTEQYF
D gene: -; J gene: TRBJ2-7; clone size: -; V gene: TRBV28; CDR3 DNA: TGTGCCAGCGAGGATAACAACGAGGGCGAGCAGTACTTC; CDR3 protein: CASEDNNEGEQYF
D gene: -; J gene: TRBJ2-3; clone size: few; V gene: TRBV9; CDR3 DNA: TGTGCCAGCAGCTCTCGCGGGGATTATAGCACAGATACGCAGTATTTT; CDR3 protein: CASSSRGDYSTDTQYF
D gene: -; J gene: TRBJ2-1; clone size: -; V gene: TRBV5-1; CDR3 DNA: TGCGCCAGCAGCTTGGCAGCTAGCTCCTACAATGAGCAGTTCTTC; CDR3 protein: CASSLAASSYNEQFF
D gene: -; J gene: TRBJ2-7; clone size: -; V gene: TRBV4-1; CDR3 DNA: TGCGCCAGCAGCCAAGGGGGTAGATCCTACGAGCAGTACTTC; CDR3 protein: CASSQGGRSYEQYF
D gene: TRBD1; J gene: TRBJ1-4; clone size: -; V gene: TRBV4-1; CDR3 DNA: TGCGCCAGCAGCCCCCGGGGACAGGGGTCGGAAAAACTGTTTTTT; CDR3 protein: CASSPRGQGSEKLFF
D gene: -; J gene: TRBJ1-5; clone size: few; V gene: TRBV5-6; CDR3 DNA: TGTGCCAGCAGCCAGGACAGTCATAGCAATCAGCCCCAGCATTTT; CDR3 protein: CASSQDSHSNQPQHF
D gene: -; J gene: TRBJ2-1; clone size: -; V gene: TRBV7-9; CDR3 DNA: TGTGCCAGCAGCTTAGTCCGGCGGGGCACCTACAATGAGCAGTTCTTC; CDR3 protein: CASSLVRRGTYNEQFF
D gene: TRBD2; J gene: TRBJ2-5; clone size: -; V gene: TRBV4-3; CDR3 DNA: TGCGCCAGCAGCCAAGGCGGGAGGGGAGAGCAGTACTTC; CDR3 protein: CASSQGGRGEQYF
D gene: -; J gene: TRBJ2-1; clone size: -; V gene: TRBV9; CDR3 DNA: TGTGCCAGCAGCGAGGGTAGTCTGGATGAGCAGTTCTTC; CDR3 protein: CASSEGSLDEQFF
D gene: -; J gene: TRBJ1-6; clone size: -; V gene: TRBV29-1; CDR3 DNA: TGCAGCGTTGAAGACCCTGTTAGTACTTCCCTCCACTTT; CDR3 protein: CSVEDPVSTSLHF
D gene: -; J gene: TRBJ2-1; clone size: few; V gene: TRBV28; CDR3 DNA: TGTGCCAGCAGTAACACCTACAATGAGCAGTTCTTC; CDR3 protein: CASSNTYNEQFF
D gene: -; J gene: TRBJ2-5; clone size: -; V gene: TRBV5-1; CDR3 DNA: TGCGCCAGCAGCGCGGGGATGGGGTTCGGAGAGACCCAGTACTTC; CDR3 protein: CASSAGMGFGETQYF
D gene: TRBD2; J gene: TRBJ2-1; clone size: -; V gene: TRBV27; CDR3 DNA: TGTGCCAGCAGTTTACCGGGGGGGCCCACCTACAATGAGCAGTTCTTC; CDR3 protein: CASSLPGGPTYNEQFF
D gene: TRBD1; J gene: TRBJ1-1; clone size: few; V gene: TRBV25-1; CDR3 DNA: TGTGCCAGCAGTGCCGGGACAGGGGAGACTGAAGCTTTCTTT; CDR3 protein: CASSAGTGETEAFF
D gene: -; J gene: TRBJ1-2; clone size: -; V gene: TRBV28; CDR3 DNA: TGTGCCAGCAGCTCAAATCGGGGCAGCCTGGAAGATGGCTACACCTTC; CDR3 protein: CASSSNRGSLEDGYTF
D gene: -; J gene: TRBJ2-7; clone size: -; V gene: TRBV5-1; CDR3 DNA: TGCGCCAGCAGCCCTGTTCTCGGCGGGACAAGTTACGAGCAGTACTTC; CDR3 protein: CASSPVLGGTSYEQYF
D gene: TRBD1; J gene: TRBJ1-4; clone size: -; V gene: TRBV19; CDR3 DNA: TGTGCCAGTAGTGACGGCTTGGGGGGACAGGATGGTGAAAAACTGTTTTTT; CDR3 protein: CASSDGLGGQDGEKLFF
D gene: TRBD1; J gene: TRBJ2-7; clone size: -; V gene: TRBV9; CDR3 DNA: TGTGCCAGCAGCGTAGGACAGGGGGCCACCGAGCAGTACTTC; CDR3 protein: CASSVGQGATEQYF
D gene: -; J gene: TRBJ2-7; clone size: -; V gene: TRBV27; CDR3 DNA: TGTGCCAGCAGTTTTGGAACGGCTTCCTACGAGCAGTACTTC; CDR3 protein: CASSFGTASYEQYF
D gene: -; J gene: TRBJ2-3; clone size: -; V gene: TRBV19; CDR3 DNA: TGTGCCAGTAGCCCCCTCAGAAGCGGAAGTAGCACAGATACGCAGTATTTT; CDR3 protein: CASSPLRSGSSTDTQYF
D gene: -; J gene: TRBJ1-1; clone size: -; V gene: TRBV28; CDR3 DNA: TGTGCCAGCACCCTAGTCCGGGCCCTAGGGACTGAAGCTTTCTTT; CDR3 protein: CASTLVRALGTEAFF
D gene: TRBD1; J gene: TRBJ2-1; clone size: -; V gene: TRBV7-9; CDR3 DNA: TGTGCCAGCAGCGGGACAGGGTACCGTGAGCAGTTCTTC; CDR3 protein: CASSGTGYREQFF
D gene: -; J gene: TRBJ2-5; clone size: -; V gene: TRBV7-3; CDR3 DNA: TGTGCCAGCAGCTCCAGTGGGCGTGGAGAGACCCAGTACTTC; CDR3 protein: CASSSSGRGETQYF
D gene: -; J gene: TRBJ2-7; clone size: -; V gene: TRBV7-2; CDR3 DNA: TGTGCCAGCAGCTTAGAGGGACGGATTTCCTACGAGCAGTACTTC; CDR3 protein: CASSLEGRISYEQYF
D gene: TRBD2; J gene: TRBJ2-3; clone size: -; V gene: TRBV5-1; CDR3 DNA: TGCGCCAGCAGCTTGACTACCGGGACTAGCGGGTCGAGTGGGCAGTATTTT; CDR3 protein: CASSLTTGTSGSSGQYF
D gene: -; J gene: TRBJ1-5; clone size: -; V gene: TRBV4-3; CDR3 DNA: TGCGCCAGCAGCCAAGATTTCGGGGAGGTTTGCAATCAGCCCCAGCATTTT; CDR3 protein: CASSQDFGEVCNQPQHF
D gene: TRBD2; J gene: TRBJ2-4; clone size: -; V gene: TRBV4-2; CDR3 DNA: TGTGCCAGCAGCCGCGGACTAGCGGAAAACATTCAGTACTTC; CDR3 protein: CASSRGLAENIQYF
D gene: TRBD2; J gene: TRBJ2-2; clone size: -; V gene: TRBV28; CDR3 DNA: TGTGCCAGCAGTTTCGGGCCGCGGGAGCGATCCGGGGAGCTGTTTTTT; CDR3 protein: CASSFGPRERSGELFF
D gene: -; J gene: TRBJ2-3; clone size: -; V gene: TRBV7-2; CDR3 DNA: TGTGCCAGCAGCTCAGGGAATGCCAGGCCAGATACGCAGTATTTT; CDR3 protein: CASSSGNARPDTQYF
D gene: TRBD2; J gene: TRBJ2-7; clone size: few; V gene: TRBV7-2; CDR3 DNA: TGTGCCAGCAGCCGGACTAGCGGGATGGGGCGTGTGATCGAGCAGTACTTC; CDR3 protein: CASSRTSGMGRVIEQYF
D gene: -; J gene: TRBJ2-1; clone size: -; V gene: TRBV27; CDR3 DNA: TGTGCCAGCAGTTTATCGCAACTGGACTCCTACAATGAGCAGTTCTTC; CDR3 protein: CASSLSQLDSYNEQFF
D gene: -; J gene: TRBJ2-7; clone size: -; V gene: TRBV29-1; CDR3 DNA: TGCAGCGCTCGAGGACAAAGAAACTCCTACGAGCAGTACTTC; CDR3 protein: CSARGQRNSYEQYF
D gene: -; J gene: TRBJ1-5; clone size: -; V gene: TRBV6-5; CDR3 DNA: TGTGCCAGCAGTTACGCAGGGAATCAGCCCCAGCATTTT; CDR3 protein: CASSYAGNQPQHF
D gene: -; J gene: TRBJ1-2; clone size: -; V gene: TRBV18; CDR3 DNA: TGTGCCAGCTCACCAGCAGGACTCTATGGCTACACCTTC; CDR3 protein: CASSPAGLYGYTF
D gene: -; J gene: TRBJ2-7; clone size: -; V gene: TRBV5-6; CDR3 DNA: TGTGCCAGCAGCCGCCGGGTAATCTACGAGCAGTACTTC; CDR3 protein: CASSRRVIYEQYF
D gene: -; J gene: TRBJ1-3; clone size: once; V gene: TRBV6-8; CDR3 DNA: TGTGCCAGCAAACGAGCCCCACAGGAAAGGGAAAACACCATATATTTT; CDR3 protein: CASKRAPQERENTIYF
D gene: TRBD1; J gene: TRBJ1-5; clone size: -; V gene: TRBV19; CDR3 DNA: TGTGCCAGTAGTATACCGGGACAGGAGTATCAGCCCCAGCATTTT; CDR3 protein: CASSIPGQEYQPQHF
D gene: -; J gene: TRBJ1-2; clone size: once; V gene: TRBV20-1; CDR3 DNA: TGCAGTGTCGGAAGGGTCAATGGCTACACCTTC; CDR3 protein: CSVGRVNGYTF
D gene: -; J gene: TRBJ2-1; clone size: -; V gene: TRBV6-1; CDR3 DNA: TGTGCCAGCAGGGCGAGCCGGGAGGAGCAGTTCTTC; CDR3 protein: CASRASREEQFF
D gene: -; J gene: TRBJ1-2; clone size: -; V gene: TRBV7-9; CDR3 DNA: TGTGCCAGCAGCTTAGCTAGTCTGGACCTCACCTTC; CDR3 protein: CASSLASLDLTF
D gene: TRBD2; J gene: TRBJ2-3; clone size: -; V gene: TRBV5-6; CDR3 DNA: TGTGCCAGCAGCGGGGTAGCGGGAGAGTACACAGATACGCAGTATTTT; CDR3 protein: CASSGVAGEYTDTQYF
D gene: -; J gene: TRBJ2-6; clone size: -; V gene: TRBV5-6; CDR3 DNA: TGTGCCAGCAGCTTGAGCCGTCGAAGCTCTGGGGCCAACGTCCTGACTTTC; CDR3 protein: CASSLSRRSSGANVLTF
D gene: TRBD2; J gene: TRBJ2-7; clone size: -; V gene: TRBV6-5; CDR3 DNA: TGTGCCAGCAGTTACTCGGGGGGGATCTACGAGCAGTACTTC; CDR3 protein: CASSYSGGIYEQYF
D gene: TRBD2; J gene: TRBJ2-1; clone size: -; V gene: TRBV5-1; CDR3 DNA: TGCGCCAGCAACCTGGGAGGGTTCAAGTACAATGAGCAGTTCTTC; CDR3 protein: CASNLGGFKYNEQFF
D gene: -; J gene: TRBJ2-1; clone size: -; V gene: TRBV7-2; CDR3 DNA: TGTGCCAGCAGCCAGGGTAGGTCGGGGTGGGCTGAGCAGTTCTTC; CDR3 protein: CASSQGRSGWAEQFF
D gene: -; J gene: TRBJ2-7; clone size: -; V gene: TRBV5-1; CDR3 DNA: TGCGCCAGCAGCGACCAAACCTACGAGCAGTACTTC; CDR3 protein: CASSDQTYEQYF
D gene: TRBD2; J gene: TRBJ2-1; clone size: -; V gene: TRBV18; CDR3 DNA: TGTGCCAGCTACACCAGGCTAGCGGGCGGCAATGAGCAGTTCTTC; CDR3 protein: CASYTRLAGGNEQFF
D gene: -; J gene: TRBJ2-7; clone size: few; V gene: TRBV7-9; CDR3 DNA: TGTGCCAGCAGCCTAGCGTCAGGGGCCTACGAGCAGTACTTC; CDR3 protein: CASSLASGAYEQYF